This T cell receptor beta chain was observed in a study of blood T cell repertoires in COVID-19. Study summary: Acute and convalescent COVID-19 samples came from the United States, Italy and Spain.

The cohort comprised adults aged about 18 to 90 years residing in 20 to 30 US areas. Cohort 3 donors were reported recovered after two negative PCRs, clearance, or symptom resolution. The CDR3 runs to 12 residues. Trimming left V 5 bases short and J 4 bases short, with 6 bases between. Germline values: CDR1 SGHVS, CDR2 FQNEAQ. Assay used: immunoSEQ multiplex PCR; TCRdb lists only in-frame clones, some missing. The sample has 140,000 to 150,000 clones, roughly 85% seen once. This clone was detected only once. Sequenced: PBMCs or T cells enriched from blood (not recorded which). The clonotype originates from a man aged 45-65 years who had recovered from COVID-19. This chain links TRBV7-8 with TRBJ2-1, with D hard to call. The CDR3 sequence is CASSPYYNEQFF. CDR3 nucleotide sequence: TGTGCCAGCAGCCCTTATTACAATGAGCAGTTCTTC. Full variable domain (rest looked up from reference TRBV7-8 and TRBJ2-1): GAGVSQSPRYKVAKRGQDVALRCDPISGHVSLFWYQQALGQGPEFLTYFQNEAQLDKSGLPSDRFFAERPEGSVSTLKIQRTQQEDSAVYLCASSPYYNEQFFGPGTRLTVL.